Each of the 2 T cell receptor beta chains below was sequenced from the same sample in a study of beta chain features in type 1 diabetes. The authors reverse transcribed all of the isolated RNA, so sequencing captured expressed TCRB transcripts. Using immunoSEQ multiplex PCR, the repertoire was profiled, and TCRdb retains in-frame clones only, with some absent. This table holds approximately 300,000 clones, about 10% found once. Source material: naive CD4+ T cells from blood. The receptors were sampled from a woman aged 25 to 39 in good health.

The chain links TRBV7-3 to TRBJ2-3, with D possibly being TRBD2 (6 bases). Trimming took 3 bases from V and 6 from J, leaving 13 bases between them. The CDR3 spans 14 residues. The germline V gene has CDR1 SGHTA and CDR2 FQGTGA. CDR3 residues: CASSLGGAWDTQYF. The CDR3 DNA sequence: TGTGCCAGCAGCTTGGGAGGCGCGTGGGATACGCAGTATTTT.

This clone was counted a few times. The chain recombines TRBV28 with TRBJ2-3; D is perhaps TRBD1 (5 bases). The CDR3 is made up of 13 amino acids. Deletions cut 7 bases from V and 1 base from J, with 9 bases between. Germline-derived CDR1 and CDR2 are MDHEN and SYDVKM. For the CDR3, the DNA is TGTGCCAGCAATCAGGGTGGCACAGATACGCAGTATTTT. Protein sequence: CASNQGGTDTQYF.